These 30 T cell receptor beta chains came from one sample sequenced in a study of blood T cell repertoires in COVID-19. Only in-frame clones appear in the TCRdb table, and some are missing; sequencing was by immunoSEQ multiplex PCR. This sample carries 200,000 to 250,000 clones, 88% of them seen once, and the ten largest clones take about 15%. The specimen sequenced was PBMCs or T cells enriched from blood (not recorded which). These TCRs come from a woman in her forties or fifties with acute COVID-19.

The genes are TRBV7-3 and TRBJ2-1, with 9 bases fitting TRBD1. Germline loops: CDR1 SGHTA, CDR2 FQGTGA. CDR3 size: 16 residues. After removal of 2 bases from V and 5 bases from J, the junction contained 7 bases not matched to a gene. The CDR3 DNA sequence: TGTGCCAGCAGCTTAGACGGGACAGGGTCGAACAATGAGCAGTTCTTC. Translated: CASSLDGTGSNNEQFF.

The chain recombines TRBV7-7 with TRBJ2-5; 9 bases fit TRBD1. Germline trimming cut 1 base from V and 5 bases from J; bases unmatched to any gene: 17. Germline CDR1 reads SSHAT; CDR2 reads FNYEAQ (reference sequence). The CDR3 sequence is 19 residues long. In nucleotides, the CDR3 is TGTGCCAGCAGCTTAGGGAGCCTTAACCCGGGACAGGGCTGGGAGACCCAGTACTTC. Its protein product is CASSLGSLNPGQGWETQYF.

The chain recombines TRBV15 with TRBJ2-2; the D gene is possibly TRBD2 (6 bases). Germline-derived CDR1 and CDR2 are LNHNV and YYDKDF (reference sequence). The CDR3 totals 13 residues. The germline V and J ends were trimmed by 3 bases and 4 bases, with 6 bases remaining between them. The CDR3 here is CATSRGGTGELFF. Written as DNA, the CDR3 is TGTGCCACCAGCAGGGGGGGCACCGGGGAGCTGTTTTTT.

The chain recombines TRBV25-1 with TRBJ2-3, with D tentatively TRBD2 (6 bases). Deletions cut 8 bases from V and 9 bases from J, with 15 bases between. CDR3 length: 12 residues. Germline-derived CDR1 and CDR2 are MGHDK and SYGVNS. The DNA for the CDR3 is TGTGCCAGCGGCTTCCGGGAGACGACGCAGTATTTT. Encoded protein: CASGFRETTQYF.

V and J are TRBV15 and TRBJ2-1; TRBD1 agrees at 8 bases. This CDR3 region has 17 residues. With 2 bases clipped from V and 7 bases from J, the junction kept 13 bases outside the gene matches. Germline CDR1 reads LNHNV; CDR2 reads YYDKDF (reference sequence). The CDR3 sequence: CATSRRQGQTGGNEQFF. DNA of the CDR3: TGTGCCACCAGCAGACGACAGGGGCAAACCGGAGGGAATGAGCAGTTCTTC.

This clone has a handful of counts. The genes are TRBV19 and TRBJ2-7, with 7 bases fitting TRBD1. V gave up 3 bases and J gave up 5 bases; unmatched junction bases: 7. Germline CDR1 LNHDA, CDR2 SQIVND (reference sequence). The CDR3 sequence is 14 residues long. The CDR3 DNA is TGTGCCAGTAGTATTCGACAGGGTATCGACGAGCAGTACTTC. This sequence encodes CASSIRQGIDEQYF.

The rearrangement uses TRBV11-3 and TRBJ2-1, with TRBD2 identical over 10 bases. Per germline, CDR1 SGHNT and CDR2 YENEEA. This CDR3 is 17 amino acids long. V lost 1 base to trimming and J lost 6 bases; unmatched junction nucleotides: 9. The CDR3 spells CASSLGVAGGVFNEQFF. DNA of the CDR3: TGTGCCAGCAGCTTAGGGGTAGCGGGAGGAGTATTCAATGAGCAGTTCTTC.

The CDR3 here is CSVWDRGPHGYTF. The CDR3, as DNA: TGCAGCGTCTGGGACAGGGGGCCCCATGGCTACACCTTC. This chain joins TRBV29-1 and TRBJ1-2, with 12 bases fitting TRBD1. In germline, CDR1 is SQVTM, CDR2 ANQGSEA. J was trimmed by 6 bases and V by 6 bases; bases with no gene match: 5. The CDR3 is 13 amino acids.

The chain's CDR3 is CAGELSRNYGYTF. Written as DNA, the CDR3 is TGTGCCGGCGAACTAAGTCGGAACTATGGCTACACCTTC. V and J are TRBV12-3 or TRBV12-4 and TRBJ1-2; no clear D. Trimming removed 11 bases at V and 2 bases at J, with 15 bases between. The CDR3 contains 13 residues.

This clone is a singleton in its sample. V is TRBV28 and J is TRBJ2-1; unclear D gene. V was cut by 3 bases and J by 7 bases, with 13 bases left in between. Germline CDR1 is MDHEN and CDR2 is SYDVKM. The CDR3 spans 14 residues. CDR3 region: CASSFGAATNEQFF. CDR3 nucleotides: TGTGCCAGCAGTTTTGGCGCGGCGACGAATGAGCAGTTCTTC. The entire variable domain, with the rest obtained from reference TRBV28 and TRBJ2-1, is as follows: DVKVTQSSRYLVKRTGEKVFLECVQDMDHENMFWYRQDPGLGLRLIYFSYDVKMKEKGDIPEGYSVSREKKERFSLILESASTNQTSMYLCASSFGAATNEQFFGPGTRLTVL.

The chain carries TRBV7-9 and TRBJ2-2, with TRBD2 matching over 11 bases. The CDR3 has 19 residues. V dropped 4 bases and J dropped 7; count of bases not matched to a gene: 17. Germline lookup yields CDR1 SEHNR and CDR2 FQNEAQ (reference sequence). CDR3 sequence: CASSSPFRLAGKRGGELFF. Here the CDR3 DNA reads TGTGCCAGCAGCTCTCCCTTTCGACTAGCGGGAAAAAGGGGCGGGGAGCTGTTTTTT.

V gene TRBV3-1 (or the pseudogene TRBV3-2) combines with J gene TRBJ2-2, with 7 bases lining up with TRBD2. Looked up from germline, CDR1 is LGHDT and CDR2 is YNNKEL (reference sequence). V shed 0 bases, J shed 6 bases, and the junction held 4 bases outside the gene matches. CDR3 length: 15 amino acids. The CDR3 loop is CASSQDLAGAGELFF. In nucleotides, the CDR3 is TGTGCCAGCAGCCAAGATCTGGCGGGGGCCGGGGAGCTGTTTTTT.

V is TRBV7-9 and J is TRBJ2-1; 14 nucleotides align to TRBD2. V was pared by 4 bases and J by 0 bases, with 5 bases of the junction left unmatched. The CDR3 covers 18 residues. Germline V gene sequence: CDR1 SEHNR, CDR2 FQNEAQ (reference sequence). The CDR3 DNA sequence: TGTGCCAGCAGCTCCACCGGGACTAGCGGGAGCTCCTACAATGAGCAGTTCTTC. This sequence encodes CASSSTGTSGSSYNEQFF.

The genes are TRBV7-9 and TRBJ1-4; TRBD1 might be the D (5 bases). Deletions cut 3 bases from V and 8 bases from J, with 13 bases between. CDR1 is SEHNR and CDR2 is FQNEAQ in the germline V gene (reference sequence). This CDR3 is 14 amino acids long. The CDR3 DNA is TGTGCCAGCAGCTTCCCTCAGGGCGAGGAAAAACTGTTTTTT. This gives the protein CASSFPQGEEKLFF.

This sequence joins TRBV15 and TRBJ1-2; D may be TRBD1 (5 bases). This CDR3 spans 15 amino acids. V was clipped by 5 bases and J by 0 bases, with 13 bases between them. Per germline, CDR1 LNHNV and CDR2 YYDKDF (reference sequence). The CDR3 reads CATSGDSYSNYGYTF. CDR3 nucleotide sequence: TGTGCCACCAGCGGCGACAGTTATTCTAACTATGGCTACACCTTC. The full variable domain, in which reference TRBV15 and TRBJ1-2 provide the parts outside the CDR3, is DAMVIQNPRYQVTQFGKPVTLSCSQTLNHNVMYWYQQKSSQAPKLLFHYYDKDFNNEADTPDNFQSRRPNTSFCFLDIRSPGLGDTAMYLCATSGDSYSNYGYTFGSGTRLTVV.

This chain connects TRBV11-2 to TRBJ2-7; D perhaps matches TRBD1 (6 bases). This CDR3 has 15 residues. The germline CDR1 and CDR2 sequences are SGHAT and FQNNGV. Trimming took 3 bases from V and 3 from J, leaving 15 bases between them. The CDR3 loop reads CASSFSGQGLYEQYF. The CDR3, as DNA: TGTGCCAGCAGCTTCTCGGGACAAGGACTCTACGAGCAGTACTTC.

The rearrangement uses TRBV28 and TRBJ2-7, with D possibly being TRBD2 (6 bases). The V end lost 7 bases, the J end lost 0 bases, and 13 bases lay between the germline ends. Germline CDR1 MDHEN, CDR2 SYDVKM. This CDR3 has 14 amino acids. The CDR3 sequence: CASIMRGLSYEQYF. CDR3 nucleotides: TGTGCCAGCATAATGCGGGGCCTCTCCTACGAGCAGTACTTC.

This clone was observed once. The chain is built from TRBV15 and TRBJ2-7, with TRBD2 matching over 12 bases. The germline V gene encodes CDR1 LNHNV and CDR2 YYDKDF (reference sequence). V lost 5 bases, J lost 3 bases, and 2 bases stayed unmatched. CDR3 length: 14 residues. The CDR3 sequence is CATSLGLAGYEQYF. The DNA for the CDR3 is TGTGCCACCAGCTTGGGACTAGCGGGCTACGAGCAGTACTTC.

The chain joins TRBV7-9 to TRBJ2-7; unclear D gene. Deletions cut 2 bases from V and 5 bases from J, with 10 bases between. The length of the CDR3 is 13 residues. Germline values: CDR1 SEHNR, CDR2 FQNEAQ (reference sequence). CDR3 protein: CASSLSSLDEQYF. As DNA, the CDR3 is TGTGCCAGCAGCTTAAGTAGTCTCGACGAGCAGTACTTC.

The chain uses TRBV29-1 and TRBJ2-7; D is uncertain. Germline CDR1 is SQVTM and CDR2 is ANQGSEA. The length of the CDR3 is 12 residues. V dropped 7 bases and J dropped 6 bases, with 16 bases sitting between them. In nucleotides, the CDR3 is TGCAGCGCCATCCCCACGTCGGGCGAGCAGTACTTC. Amino acids: CSAIPTSGEQYF.

This chain joins TRBV7-9 and TRBJ2-4; 9 bases fit TRBD1. The CDR3 contains 16 residues. V shed 0 bases and J 6 bases; nucleotides not matched to a gene: 6. Germline V gene sequence: CDR1 SEHNR, CDR2 FQNEAQ (reference sequence). The CDR3 coding sequence is TGTGCCAGCAGCTTAGCTTACAGGGGGCGATTAAACATTCAGTACTTC. It yields the protein CASSLAYRGRLNIQYF. The full variable domain, in which reference TRBV7-9 and TRBJ2-4 provide the parts outside the CDR3, is DTGVSQNPRHKITKRGQNVTFRCDPISEHNRLYWYRQTLGQGPEFLTYFQNEAQLEKSRLLSDRFSAERPKGSFSTLEIQRTEQGDSAMYLCASSLAYRGRLNIQYFGAGTRLSVL.

The rearrangement joins TRBV27 to TRBJ2-1; D gene uncertain. CDR1 and CDR2 from the germline V gene are MNHEY and SMNVEV (reference sequence). Trimming took off 1 base at V and 8 bases at J, with 12 bases between the two ends. The CDR3 totals 14 residues. CDR3 DNA sequence: TGTGCCAGCAGTTTATGGTCTAGTAAGGATGAGCAGTTCTTC. This translates into CASSLWSSKDEQFF.

V gene TRBV6-2 or TRBV6-3 combines with J gene TRBJ1-2, with D possibly matching TRBD1 (5 bases). Trimming removed 0 bases at V and 5 bases at J, with 10 bases between. Germline V gene sequence: CDR1 MNHEY, CDR2 SVGEGT. This CDR3 region has 14 residues. Here the CDR3 reads CASSYSWGLYGYTF. Here the CDR3 DNA reads TGTGCCAGCAGTTACTCTTGGGGACTTTATGGCTACACCTTC.

V and J are TRBV24-1 and TRBJ1-1, with TRBD1 matching over 9 bases. The CDR3 consists of 19 residues. The germline CDR1 and CDR2 sequences are KGHDR and SFDVKD. With 5 bases clipped from V and 2 bases from J, the junction kept 17 bases outside the gene matches. The CDR3 bases are TGTGCCACCAGTGGCTCTACCTCCACAGGGGGCGCGGGAAACACTGAAGCTTTCTTT. This gives the protein CATSGSTSTGGAGNTEAFF.

V and J are TRBV5-1 and TRBJ1-1, with a possible D match to TRBD1 (5 bases). V shed 2 bases and J shed 1 base, with 12 bases lying between them. There are 15 residues in the CDR3. Per the germline V gene, CDR1 is SGHRS and CDR2 is YFSETQ. In nucleotides, the CDR3 is TGCGCCAGCAGCTTCCCGGCAGGGTCGAACACTGAAGCTTTCTTT. Protein sequence: CASSFPAGSNTEAFF.

The chain uses TRBV10-3 and TRBJ2-1, with 14 bases identical to TRBD2. The V and J ends lost 10 bases and 8 bases, in that order; junction bases with no gene match: 13. Germline V CDR1 and CDR2: ENHRY, SYGVKD. This CDR3 region has 16 residues. The DNA for the CDR3 is TGTGCCACGGGTTCGGGACTAGCGGGAGTGGTGGATGAGCAGTTCTTC. This codes for CATGSGLAGVVDEQFF.

This chain connects TRBV20-1 to TRBJ2-1, with 8 bases lining up with TRBD2. CDR3 length equals 15 residues. Germline V gives CDR1 DFQATT, CDR2 SNEGSKA (reference sequence). The trim removed 6 bases at V and 8 bases at J, leaving 15 bases unmatched. The CDR3 coding sequence is TGCAGTGCAAGTCAGGGCGGGAGGAGGGGCGATGAGCAGTTCTTC. Its protein is CSASQGGRRGDEQFF.

The rearrangement joins TRBV19 to TRBJ2-1; 13 bases are a match to TRBD2. CDR3 length: 15 residues. Unmatched junction bases numbered 7, after V lost 6 bases and J lost 8 bases. Germline-derived CDR1 and CDR2 are LNHDA and SQIVND (reference sequence). The CDR3 loop reads CASRYGLAGVDEQFF. CDR3 DNA sequence: TGTGCCAGTAGGTACGGACTAGCGGGAGTCGATGAGCAGTTCTTC.

This chain uses TRBV28 with TRBJ2-5, with 9 bases lining up with TRBD1. V gave up 4 bases and J gave up 2 bases; unmatched junction bases: 11. The length of the CDR3 is 17 residues. Per germline, CDR1 MDHEN and CDR2 SYDVKM. The CDR3 protein is CASSSSFRDRDQETQYF. CDR3 DNA sequence: TGTGCCAGCAGTTCTTCTTTCCGGGACAGGGATCAAGAGACCCAGTACTTC.

This chain uses TRBV5-4 with TRBJ2-5; D ambiguous. Germline assignment: CDR1 SGHNT and CDR2 YYREEE (reference sequence). The V and J ends lost 0 bases and 2 bases respectively, with 5 bases between them. This CDR3 contains 13 residues. The CDR3, as DNA: TGTGCCAGCAGCTTGGTACAGCAAGAGACCCAGTACTTC. Amino acids: CASSLVQQETQYF. The whole variable domain, filled in from reference TRBV5-4 and TRBJ2-5, reads ETGVTQSPTHLIKTRGQQVTLRCSSQSGHNTVSWYQQALGQGPQFIFQYYREEENGRGNFPPRFSGLQFPNYSSELNVNALELDDSALYLCASSLVQQETQYFGPGTRLLVL.